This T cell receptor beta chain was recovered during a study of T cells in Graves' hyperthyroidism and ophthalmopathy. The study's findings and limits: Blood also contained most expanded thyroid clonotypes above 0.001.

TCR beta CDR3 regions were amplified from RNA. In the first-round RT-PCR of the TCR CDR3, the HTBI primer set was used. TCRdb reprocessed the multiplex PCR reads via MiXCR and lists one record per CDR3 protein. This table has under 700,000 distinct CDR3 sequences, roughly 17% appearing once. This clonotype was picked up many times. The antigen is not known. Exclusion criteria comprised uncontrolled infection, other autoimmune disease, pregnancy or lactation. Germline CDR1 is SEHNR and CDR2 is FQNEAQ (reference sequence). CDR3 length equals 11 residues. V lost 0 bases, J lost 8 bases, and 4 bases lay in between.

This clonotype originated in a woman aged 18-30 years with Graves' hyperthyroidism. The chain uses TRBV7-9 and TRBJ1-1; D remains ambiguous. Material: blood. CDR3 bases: TGTGCCAGCAGCTTAGCGCAGGAAGCTTTCTTT. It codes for CASSLAQEAFF.